Each of the 32 T cell receptor beta chains below was sequenced from the same sample in a study of T cell clones after liver transplantation. Libraries were prepared by immunoSEQ multiplex PCR; TCRdb keeps only in-frame clonotypes and omits some of them. The data contain some 70,000 clones, more than 90% of them singletons. The specimen was CD4+ T cells from blood, collected before liver transplant. The source is a human donor who received a liver transplant.

The chain has TRBV5-8 and TRBJ1-5, with unresolved D. This CDR3 is built from 13 residues. V lost 4 bases, J lost 4 bases, and 9 bases lay in between. Germline assignment: CDR1 SGHTS and CDR2 YDEGEE. CDR3 nucleotides: TGTGCCAGCAGCAGCGGGATGAATCAGCCCCAGCATTTT. Amino acid sequence: CASSSGMNQPQHF. Supplemented by reference TRBV5-8 and TRBJ1-5, the full variable domain reads EAGVTQSPTHLIKTRGQQATLRCSPISGHTSVYWYQQALGLGLQFLLWYDEGEERNRGNFPPRFSGRQFPNYSSELNVNALELEDSALYLCASSSGMNQPQHFGDGTRLSIL.

This chain uses TRBV2 with TRBJ1-1; D possibly corresponds to TRBD1 (6 bases). Trimming pared 8 bases from V and 1 base from J, leaving 11 bases between. Germline V CDR1 and CDR2: SNHLY, FYNNEI. The CDR3 runs 13 residues. The CDR3 DNA reads as TGTGCCAGCCGTACAGGGAAGAACACTGAAGCTTTCTTT. This encodes CASRTGKNTEAFF.

The chain recombines TRBV19 with TRBJ1-1; D perhaps matches TRBD1 (6 bases). This CDR3 has 13 residues. Germline V gene sequence: CDR1 LNHDA, CDR2 SQIVND (reference sequence). CDR3 amino acids: CASGGLMNTEAFF. The CDR3 region has the DNA TGTGCAAGCGGGGGCTTGATGAACACTGAAGCTTTCTTT.

The V and J genes are TRBV5-5 and TRBJ1-1, with D hard to call. The V gene lost 3 bases and the J gene lost 0 bases, with 6 bases spanning the gap. Germline V CDR1 and CDR2: SGHKS, YYEKEE (reference sequence). The CDR3 covers 13 residues. The CDR3 protein is CASSWKMNTEAFF. DNA for the CDR3: TGTGCCAGCAGCTGGAAGATGAACACTGAAGCTTTCTTT.

Sample share makes this clone medium-sized (0.01 to 0.1%). V and J are TRBV5-4 and TRBJ2-5, with TRBD2 as a possible D gene (6 bases). The V gene lost 0 bases and the J gene lost 2 bases, with 11 bases spanning the gap. CDR3 length equals 15 residues. Germline values: CDR1 SGHNT, CDR2 YYREEE (reference sequence). The CDR3 DNA is TGTGCCAGCAGCTTGGTACTTAGCGGTCAAGAGACCCAGTACTTC. It encodes CASSLVLSGQETQYF.

This chain links TRBV10-1 with TRBJ2-2, with D perhaps TRBD1 or TRBD2 (6 bases each). The germline V and J ends were trimmed by 9 bases and 6 bases, with 17 bases remaining between them. The CDR3 consists of 14 residues. Germline assignment: CDR1 WNHNN and CDR2 SYGVQD (reference sequence). The chain's CDR3 is CARRGRQGAGELFF. The CDR3 DNA is TGCGCCAGGAGGGGGAGGCAGGGCGCCGGGGAGCTGTTTTTT.

The chain uses TRBV6-6 and TRBJ2-1, with a possible D match to TRBD1 (6 bases). V shed 5 bases and J shed 8 bases, with 10 bases lying between them. Germline CDR1 and CDR2: MNHNY and SVGAGI (reference sequence). This CDR3 is built from 12 residues. DNA for the CDR3: TGTGCCAGCAGTCCCCAGGGGTATGAGCAGTTCTTC. The encoded protein is CASSPQGYEQFF.

The gene calls are TRBV9 and TRBJ1-4; a possible D gene is TRBD1 (5 bases). The CDR3 length is 12 residues. V was pared by 3 bases and J by 11 bases, with 11 bases between. From germline, CDR1 is SGDLS and CDR2 YYNGEE. The CDR3 sequence is CASSAGRGKLFF. The CDR3 region has the DNA TGTGCCAGCAGCGCCGGTAGGGGTAAACTGTTTTTT.

The chain recombines TRBV7-9 with TRBJ2-7; 7 bases agree with TRBD2. J gave up 0 bases and V 1 base, and 6 bases lay outside the gene matches. Germline CDR1 SEHNR, CDR2 FQNEAQ (reference sequence). The CDR3 contains 16 residues. The CDR3 loop reads CASSLGLAVSSYEQYF. The CDR3 coding sequence is TGTGCCAGCAGCTTAGGGCTAGCGGTAAGCTCCTACGAGCAGTACTTC. The full variable domain, its missing parts supplied by reference TRBV7-9 and TRBJ2-7, is DTGVSQNPRHKITKRGQNVTFRCDPISEHNRLYWYRQTLGQGPEFLTYFQNEAQLEKSRLLSDRFSAERPKGSFSTLEIQRTEQGDSAMYLCASSLGLAVSSYEQYFGPGTRLTVT.

Here the CDR3 reads CASSSLGQPQHF. CDR3 DNA sequence: TGTGCCAGTAGTAGTCTGGGGCAGCCCCAGCATTTT. The chain is built from TRBV19 and TRBJ1-5, with D hard to call. Trimming shortened V by 4 bases and J by 7 bases, and 8 bases separated the two germline ends. In germline, CDR1 is LNHDA, CDR2 SQIVND (reference sequence). The CDR3 loop spans 12 amino acids. Supplemented by reference TRBV19 and TRBJ1-5, the full variable domain reads DGGITQSPKYLFRKEGQNVTLSCEQNLNHDAMYWYRQDPGQGLRLIYYSQIVNDFQKGDIAEGYSVSREKKESFPLTVTSAQKNPTAFYLCASSSLGQPQHFGDGTRLSIL.

The chain is built from TRBV29-1 and TRBJ1-1; possibly TRBD1 for D (6 bases). The V end lost 5 bases, the J end lost 1 base, and 11 bases lay between the germline ends. The CDR3 covers 13 residues. Germline V gene lookup returns CDR1 SQVTM and CDR2 ANQGSEA. The CDR3 region is CSVSLGGNTEAFF. The CDR3 nucleotides are TGCAGCGTTAGTTTAGGGGGGAACACTGAAGCTTTCTTT.

This chain links TRBV20-1 with TRBJ2-7; D unresolved. Trimming shortened V by 3 bases and J by 5 bases, and 8 bases separated the two germline ends. Germline V gives CDR1 DFQATT, CDR2 SNEGSKA (reference sequence). CDR3 length: 11 amino acids. CDR3 sequence (DNA): TGCAGTGCTAGTCACCAAGACGAGCAGTACTTC. As protein: CSASHQDEQYF.

The rearrangement uses TRBV7-2 and TRBJ2-2; the D is unclear. This CDR3 is 14 amino acids long. The germline CDR1 and CDR2 sequences are SGHTA and FQGNSA. Trimming removed 7 bases at V and 0 bases at J, with 9 bases between. The CDR3 loop is CASTPAANTGELFF. In DNA form, the CDR3 reads TGTGCCAGCACACCAGCTGCGAACACCGGGGAGCTGTTTTTT. Full variable domain (outside the CDR3, taken from reference TRBV7-2 and TRBJ2-2): GAGVSQSPSNKVTEKGKDVELRCDPISGHTALYWYRQSLGQGLEFLIYFQGNSAPDKSGLPSDRFSAERTGGSVSTLTIQRTQQEDSAVYLCASTPAANTGELFFGEGSRLTVL.

The rearrangement joins TRBV19 to TRBJ1-1; D call uncertain. This CDR3 has 13 amino acids. Germline V gives CDR1 LNHDA, CDR2 SQIVND (reference sequence). V was cut by 0 bases and J by 3 bases, with 5 bases left in between. The CDR3 DNA sequence: TGTGCCAGTAGTATAGAGGTTGACACTGAAGCTTTCTTT. This gives the protein CASSIEVDTEAFF.

With regard to this clone: One end of the junction varies from germline; a read error may be responsible. The V call is TRBV5-1, the J call TRBJ2-2; no definite D call. Germline CDR1 SGHRS, CDR2 YFSETQ. The CDR3 is 13 amino acids. This CDR3 is CASSLDGSGELFF. Written as DNA, the CDR3 is TGCGCCAGCAGTTTGGACGGTTCCGGGGAGCTGTTTTTT. The variable domain in full, with the rest retrieved from reference TRBV5-1 and TRBJ2-2, is KAGVTQTPRYLIKTRGQQVTLSCSPISGHRSVSWYQQTPGQGLQFLFEYFSETQRNKGNFPGRFSGRQFSNSRSEMNVSTLELGDSALYLCASSLDGSGELFFGEGSRLTVL.

The chain carries TRBV6-1 and TRBJ2-7, with D possibly TRBD2 on 5 matching bases. CDR1 is MNHNS, CDR2 SASEGT, per germline. This CDR3 is built from 15 residues. V shed 6 bases and J shed 2 bases, with 17 bases lying between them. In DNA form, the CDR3 reads TGTGCCAGCAGGACTGGACTGGGAGTCACCTACGAGCAGTACTTC. It specifies CASRTGLGVTYEQYF.

The rearrangement links TRBV18 to TRBJ2-7, with 13 bases fitting TRBD2. The CDR3 contains 15 residues. V was pared by 6 bases and J by 2 bases, with 4 bases of the junction left unmatched. Germline V CDR1 and CDR2: KGHSH, LQKENI. DNA for the CDR3: TGTGCCAGCTCTTCCGGGACTAGCGGGACCTACGAGCAGTACTTC. It specifies CASSSGTSGTYEQYF. Full variable domain (outside the CDR3, taken from reference TRBV18 and TRBJ2-7): NAGVMQNPRHLVRRRGQEARLRCSPMKGHSHVYWYRQLPEEGLKFMVYLQKENIIDESGMPKERFSAEFPKEGPSILRIQQVVRGDSAAYFCASSSGTSGTYEQYFGPGTRLTVT.

The chain recombines TRBV6-5 with TRBJ2-2; 12 bases line up with TRBD2. The germline V gene has CDR1 MNHEY and CDR2 SVGAGI. V shed 6 bases and J 6 bases; nucleotides not matched to a gene: 5. CDR3 length equals 15 residues. This chain's CDR3 is CASSLTSGRAGELFF. The CDR3 coding sequence is TGTGCCAGCAGCCTGACTAGCGGGAGAGCCGGGGAGCTGTTTTTT.

The chain joins TRBV11-3 to TRBJ2-1; TRBD1 matches 7 bases. The germline V gene encodes CDR1 SGHNT and CDR2 YENEEA. The CDR3 sequence is 15 residues long. V shed 1 base, J shed 7 bases, and the junction held 7 bases outside the gene matches. CDR3 coding DNA: TGTGCCAGCAGCTTAGCAGGCAGGGGGACAAATGAGCAGTTCTTC. Encoded protein: CASSLAGRGTNEQFF. The complete variable domain, with remaining parts taken from reference TRBV11-3 and TRBJ2-1, reads EAGVVQSPRYKIIEKKQPVAFWCNPISGHNTLYWYLQNLGQGPELLIRYENEEAVDDSQLPKDRFSAERLKGVDSTLKIQPAELGDSAVYLCASSLAGRGTNEQFFGPGTRLTVL.

This rearrangement joins TRBV18 to TRBJ2-3; D possibly corresponds to TRBD2 (6 bases). The V gene lost 5 bases and the J gene lost 2 bases, with 8 bases spanning the gap. This CDR3 has 13 amino acids. CDR1 is KGHSH, CDR2 LQKENI, per germline. The CDR3 DNA follows: TGTGCCAGCTCAGGGGGGACCACAGATACGCAGTATTTT. It is translated as CASSGGTTDTQYF.

The rearrangement joins TRBV6-1 to TRBJ2-5; 11 bases match TRBD1. The CDR3 covers 14 residues. The V and J ends lost 7 bases and 7 bases, in that order; junction bases with no gene match: 8. Germline V gene lookup returns CDR1 MNHNS and CDR2 SASEGT. The CDR3 DNA follows: TGTGCCAGCAAGGAAAGGACAGGGGGCAGGACCCAGTACTTC. Protein sequence: CASKERTGGRTQYF.

In DNA, the CDR3 is TGTGCCAGCAGCCTACAGGGGGCCCCGAACACCGGGGAGCTGTTTTTT. This codes for CASSLQGAPNTGELFF. The chain uses TRBV5-4 and TRBJ2-2; 9 nucleotides line up with TRBD1. CDR1 SGHNT and CDR2 YYREEE come from the germline V gene (reference sequence). The CDR3 spans 16 residues. Trimming removed 4 bases from V and 0 bases from J; junction bases left unmatched: 4.

This chain links TRBV6-1 with TRBJ2-7; D may correspond to TRBD1 or TRBD2 (5 bases each). This CDR3 has 13 amino acids. The V end was cut by 5 bases, the J end by 3 bases, with 11 bases between. Looked up from germline, CDR1 is MNHNS and CDR2 is SASEGT. The CDR3 loop reads CASSTGLGYEQYF. The CDR3 DNA reads as TGTGCCAGCAGTACGGGGCTGGGCTACGAGCAGTACTTC.

J is TRBJ2-7 and V is TRBV28; D is unresolved. The germline V gene has CDR1 MDHEN and CDR2 SYDVKM. The length of the CDR3 is 12 residues. Trimming stripped 5 bases from V and 1 base from J, with 6 bases between. The CDR3 DNA reads as TGTGCCAGCAGTCTGACTTCCTACGAGCAGTACTTC. This sequence encodes CASSLTSYEQYF.

The chain employs TRBV29-1 and TRBJ2-3; the D gene is possibly TRBD2 (7 bases). The CDR3 consists of 11 residues. Germline V CDR1 and CDR2: SQVTM, ANQGSEA. The ends were cut back, 7 bases at V and 10 bases at J, with 15 bases in the middle. CDR3 sequence (DNA): TGCAGCGGGGTCCTGGGGGGGCCGCAGTATTTT. This translates into CSGVLGGPQYF.

The chain has TRBV5-4 and TRBJ1-2, with D perhaps TRBD1 (5 bases). The germline V and J ends were trimmed by 4 bases and 8 bases, with 21 bases remaining between them. Germline CDR1 and CDR2: SGHNT and YYREEE (reference sequence). The CDR3 covers 15 residues. The CDR3 is CASSMVGTIGGGYTF. In DNA, the CDR3 is TGTGCCAGCAGCATGGTTGGGACGATTGGTGGGGGCTACACCTTC.

J is TRBJ1-1 and V is TRBV11-2; D may be TRBD1 (5 bases). Germline V gene data show CDR1 as SGHAT and CDR2 as FQNNGV. CDR3 length equals 14 residues. The V gene lost 7 bases and the J gene lost 7 bases, with 19 bases spanning the gap. The CDR3 bases are TGTGCCAGCACTCCCCTGGCGGGGGAGGGTGAAGCTTTCTTT. This sequence encodes CASTPLAGEGEAFF.

The chain joins TRBV13 to TRBJ2-1; 9 bases agree with TRBD1. V lost 3 bases, J lost 6 bases, and 6 bases stayed unmatched. This CDR3 is built from 15 residues. Germline-derived CDR1 and CDR2 are PRHDT and FYEKMQ (reference sequence). The CDR3 region has the DNA TGTGCCAGCAGCTTCTATACAGGGGGCCGCAATGAGCAGTTCTTC. Its protein is CASSFYTGGRNEQFF.

The chain carries TRBV5-6 and TRBJ1-5; TRBD1 matches 9 bases. The CDR3 extends over 17 amino acids. V lost 3 bases and J lost 1; bases outside the gene matches: 8. The germline V gene has CDR1 SGHDT and CDR2 YYEEEE. CDR3 sequence (DNA): TGTGCCAGCAGCTCTTGGTTGACAGGGGGAAGCAATCAGCCCCAGCATTTT. The encoded protein is CASSSWLTGGSNQPQHF.

V is TRBV7-9 and J is TRBJ2-7; possible D gene TRBD2, 6 bases. The germline V and J ends were trimmed by 5 bases and 5 bases, with 13 bases remaining between them. This CDR3 has 13 amino acids. The germline V gene has CDR1 SEHNR and CDR2 FQNEAQ (reference sequence). The CDR3 sequence is CASSENSGDEQYF. CDR3 sequence (DNA): TGTGCCAGCAGCGAAAACTCGGGGGACGAGCAGTACTTC.

This clone was seen a single time. The V and J genes are TRBV2 and TRBJ2-3; 8 bases fit TRBD2. V trimming: 10 bases; J trimming: 0 bases; junction bases outside the gene matches: 15. Germline V gene data show CDR1 as SNHLY and CDR2 as FYNNEI. The CDR3 length is 17 residues. CDR3 nucleotides: TGTGCCACCGGGATTGTGGGAGCTAGCGGGAGCACAGATACGCAGTATTTT. Its translation: CATGIVGASGSTDTQYF.

The chain links TRBV7-2 to TRBJ2-1, with 7 bases matching TRBD1. Germline loops: CDR1 SGHTA, CDR2 FQGNSA. The CDR3 runs to 17 residues. V lost 5 bases, J lost 0 bases, and 10 bases stayed unmatched. The DNA for the CDR3 is TGTGCCAGCAGCCGGGACAGCTATAGGAGCTCCTACAATGAGCAGTTCTTC. This translates into CASSRDSYRSSYNEQFF. Together with reference TRBV7-2 and TRBJ2-1, the CDR3 gives the full variable domain: GAGVSQSPSNKVTEKGKDVELRCDPISGHTALYWYRQSLGQGLEFLIYFQGNSAPDKSGLPSDRFSAERTGGSVSTLTIQRTQQEDSAVYLCASSRDSYRSSYNEQFFGPGTRLTVL.